This is a list of T cell receptor beta chains from one sample in a study of beta chain features in type 1 diabetes. Sequenced by immunoSEQ multiplex PCR; TCRdb stores in-frame clones only, minus some. The sample yields about 40,000 clones, 49% seen once. The sequenced material came from central memory CD4+ T cells from blood. The receptor set was obtained from a woman younger than 30 in good health. CDR3s include the opening cysteine and the closing phenylalanine or tryptophan. The D gene is left open where the match is weak. Clone size appears in some rows only: once, few, many, or a class for an expanded clone.

abundance,j_gene,d_gene,v_gene,CDR3nt,CDR3aa
NA,TRBJ2-7,NA,TRBV29-1,TGCAGCGGAAAAAAGCTGAACTCCTACGAGCAGTACTTC,CSGKKLNSYEQYF
NA,TRBJ2-7,TRBD2,TRBV7-2,TGTGCCAGCAGCTTAGGGGGGGGGAATTCCTACGAGCAGTACTTC,CASSLGGGNSYEQYF
few,TRBJ2-5,NA,TRBV28,TGTGCCAGCAGTTTCTTACAGGCCCAAGAGACCCAGTACTTC,CASSFLQAQETQYF
once,TRBJ2-5,NA,TRBV2,TGTGCCAGCAGCGTACAGAACCAAGAGACCCAGTACTTC,CASSVQNQETQYF
NA,TRBJ2-1,NA,TRBV5-5,TGTGCCAGCAGCTTGGACCAGTACAATGAGCAGTTCTTC,CASSLDQYNEQFF
few,TRBJ1-2,TRBD1,TRBV7-9,TGTGCCAGCAGCTTTGGGACAGGGTTAGGGCATGGCTACACCTTC,CASSFGTGLGHGYTF
NA,TRBJ2-2,NA,TRBV5-1,TGCGCCAGCAGTAGAGAAGGGGACACCGGGGAGCTGTTTTTT,CASSREGDTGELFF
few,TRBJ2-2,NA,TRBV5-6,TGTGCCAGCAGCTTGGGCGCCGGTCGAGAGCTGTTTTTT,CASSLGAGRELFF
NA,TRBJ2-2,TRBD2,TRBV25-1,TGTGCCAGCAGTGAAGGTAGCGGGAGGGGGAACACCGGGGAGCTGTTTTTT,CASSEGSGRGNTGELFF
NA,TRBJ2-1,NA,TRBV5-1,TGCGCCAGCAGCTTGGCGGGATCCCACAATGAGCAGTTCTTC,CASSLAGSHNEQFF
NA,TRBJ2-6,NA,TRBV29-1,TGCAGCGCCGAGGGTGGTGAAGCTGGGGCCAACGTCCTGACTTTC,CSAEGGEAGANVLTF
once,TRBJ2-7,NA,TRBV2,TGTGCCAGCTCGGACATTTACTACGAGCAGTACTTC,CASSDIYYEQYF
NA,TRBJ2-5,TRBD2,TRBV19,TGTGCCAGTAGTCCTAATCTATCTAGCGGGGGTACTCGAGAGACCCAGTACTTC,CASSPNLSSGGTRETQYF
NA,TRBJ2-1,TRBD2,TRBV5-1,TGCGCCAGCAGCTTAAGCGGGGGGCCCAACAATGAGCAGTTCTTC,CASSLSGGPNNEQFF
few,TRBJ2-7,TRBD1,TRBV29-1,TGCAGCGTTGAAGATCGGACAGGGGCGGCCTACGAGCAGTACTTC,CSVEDRTGAAYEQYF
NA,TRBJ2-7,NA,TRBV5-5,TGTGCCAGCGGCCGGGACACTTACTACGAGCAGTACTTC,CASGRDTYYEQYF
NA,TRBJ2-1,TRBD2,TRBV19,TGTGCCAGTAGTATAGGCGGGAGTCCCCTTTATGAGCAGTTCTTC,CASSIGGSPLYEQFF
few,TRBJ1-1,TRBD1,TRBV18,TGTGCCAGCTCCCGAGACAGGGGAACTGAAGCTTTCTTT,CASSRDRGTEAFF
NA,TRBJ2-7,NA,TRBV28,TGTGCCAGCACTTCAGGTGGACTGTCCTCCTACGAGCAGTACTTC,CASTSGGLSSYEQYF
NA,TRBJ2-4,TRBD2,TRBV2,TGTGCCAGCGGCCCGGGACTAGCGGGCAACATTCAGTACTTC,CASGPGLAGNIQYF
few,TRBJ2-7,NA,TRBV7-9,TGTGCCAGCAGCTTAGCGCTAGGGGGGGCCCCATCCTACGAGCAGTACTTC,CASSLALGGAPSYEQYF
NA,TRBJ2-7,NA,TRBV9,TGTGCCAGCAGCGTAGAATCCGGGGACGAGCAGTACTTC,CASSVESGDEQYF
NA,TRBJ2-1,TRBD2,TRBV11-2,TGTGCCAGCACCCGGGGACTAAGTACCAATGAGCAGTTCTTC,CASTRGLSTNEQFF
few,TRBJ2-5,NA,TRBV5-4,TGTGCCAGCAGCGGACGAGGACAGAACACCCAGTACTTC,CASSGRGQNTQYF
NA,TRBJ2-7,TRBD2,TRBV19,TGTGCCAGTTCCGGGGGGGCCTACGAGCAGTACTTC,CASSGGAYEQYF
once,TRBJ2-1,TRBD2,TRBV11-2,TGTGCCAGCAGCCGGAGACTGACTAGCGGCAATGAGCAGTTCTTC,CASSRRLTSGNEQFF
few,TRBJ1-5,TRBD1,TRBV6-5,TGTGCCAGCAGTTTTCACAGGGGTCAGCCCCAGCATTTT,CASSFHRGQPQHF
NA,TRBJ1-5,NA,TRBV19,TGTGCCAGTCAAAGGGGAGGGACGGAGAATCAGCCCCAGCATTTT,CASQRGGTENQPQHF
once,TRBJ1-1,NA,TRBV11-2,TGTGCCAGCAGCCTCCGGGGGAGCACTGAAGCTTTCTTT,CASSLRGSTEAFF
NA,TRBJ2-1,TRBD2,TRBV5-1,TGCGCCAGCAGAATTAGAACGGGACTAGCGGGAGGGAGGGCCTACAATGAGCAGTTCTTC,CASRIRTGLAGGRAYNEQFF
NA,TRBJ1-1,NA,TRBV2,TGTGCCAGTAAGTCTAACGAAGTTTACACTGAAGCTTTCTTT,CASKSNEVYTEAFF
NA,TRBJ1-2,NA,TRBV6-1,TGTGCCAGCGCTATTTCCCGCTATGGCTACACCTTC,CASAISRYGYTF
NA,TRBJ2-1,NA,TRBV2,TGTGCCAGCGGACAGTACAATGAGCAGTTCTTC,CASGQYNEQFF
NA,TRBJ2-1,NA,TRBV6-1,TGTGCCAGCAGTCCGACAGGTCAGCGATACAATGAGCAGTTCTTC,CASSPTGQRYNEQFF
NA,TRBJ1-5,TRBD1,TRBV7-2,TGTGCCAGCAGCTATAGACAGGGTGGCAATCAGCCCCAGCATTTT,CASSYRQGGNQPQHF
NA,TRBJ2-7,NA,TRBV6-1,TGTGCCAGCAGTAAGGGACTGACAATCTCCTACGAGCAGTACTTC,CASSKGLTISYEQYF
NA,TRBJ2-1,NA,TRBV19,TGTGCCAGTAGTAGGGCCTTATCCTACAATGAGCAGTTCTTC,CASSRALSYNEQFF
NA,TRBJ1-1,NA,TRBV6-5,TGTGCCAGCAGTGGCAGGCAATCCACTGAAGCTTTCTTT,CASSGRQSTEAFF
NA,TRBJ2-7,NA,TRBV11-2,TGTGCCAGCAGCTTCCCGGTCGACAGACCAGGATCATACGAGCAGTACTTC,CASSFPVDRPGSYEQYF
NA,TRBJ1-5,TRBD1,TRBV5-1,TGCGCCAGCAGCCCCGGGACAGGCAGCAATCAGCCCCAGCATTTT,CASSPGTGSNQPQHF
few,TRBJ1-1,NA,TRBV25-1,TGTGCCAGCAGTGAATCTGGGGGGAGGCGCACTGAAGCTTTCTTT,CASSESGGRRTEAFF
NA,TRBJ2-5,NA,TRBV19,TGTGCCAGTTCCGTCCAAGGCAGGGTACAAGAGACCCAGTACTTC,CASSVQGRVQETQYF
NA,TRBJ1-1,NA,TRBV18,TGTGCCAGCTCACCCATTGAGGGGACTGCCTCTGAAGCTTTCTTT,CASSPIEGTASEAFF
NA,TRBJ1-4,NA,TRBV6-1,TGTGCCAGCCTAGAACCTGCAACTAATGAAAAACTGTTTTTT,CASLEPATNEKLFF
NA,TRBJ2-5,TRBD1,TRBV11-1,TGTGCCAGCAGCTTAGGAACCGGGACAGTAAAAGAGACCCAGTACTTC,CASSLGTGTVKETQYF
once,TRBJ2-3,TRBD2,TRBV18,TGTGCCAGCTCACCGGAGACTAGCGCGCCGTATTTT,CASSPETSAPYF
NA,TRBJ2-2,NA,TRBV7-7,TGTGCTAGCAGCTCGGACAGAAACACCGGGGAGCTGTTTTTT,CASSSDRNTGELFF
NA,TRBJ1-5,TRBD1,TRBV6-5,TGTGCCAGCAGGGGGACAGGGGGTGGGAATCAGCCCCAGCATTTT,CASRGTGGGNQPQHF
few,TRBJ1-1,NA,TRBV29-1,TGCAGCGCCCAACAGGGCTACACTGAAGCTTTCTTT,CSAQQGYTEAFF
once,TRBJ2-6,TRBD1,TRBV7-9,TGTGCCAGCACCCTGACAGGGGCTGGGGCCAACGTCCTGACTTTC,CASTLTGAGANVLTF
few,TRBJ1-1,NA,TRBV7-2,TGTGCCAGCAGCATCCCGGGAGCTTACACTGAAGCTTTCTTT,CASSIPGAYTEAFF
NA,TRBJ2-7,TRBD2,TRBV27,TGTGCCAGCAGGACCGTAGCGGGCATCACCTACGAGCAGTACTTC,CASRTVAGITYEQYF